This TCR beta chain was identified in a study of glioma-infiltrating T cells after dendritic cell vaccination. Study-level points and caveats: Longer survival after dendritic cell vaccination followed higher pretreatment TIL content.

All glioblastoma patients lacked an isocitrate dehydrogenase mutation. The CDR3 has 15 residues. Germline V gives CDR1 SGHVS, CDR2 FQNEAQ. V was clipped by 5 bases and J by 4 bases; unmatched bases: 5. The immunoSEQ assay amplified TCRB CDR3 from up to roughly 2 ug DNA. Primers: 60 V beta forward and 13 J beta reverse. Libraries were prepared by immunoSEQ multiplex PCR; TCRdb keeps only in-frame clonotypes and omits some of them. The sample consists of tens of thousands of clones, approximately 80% of them appearing once. With respect to this clone: The antigen remains unidentified.

The J gene is TRBJ2-1, the V gene TRBV7-8; 10 bases match TRBD2. The sample here was blood, taken before dendritic cell vaccination. The receptor comes from a human donor with glioblastoma. The CDR3 nucleotides read TGTGCCAGCAGCAATAGCGGGGGGCAATACAATGAGCAGTTCTTC. Protein product: CASSNSGGQYNEQFF.